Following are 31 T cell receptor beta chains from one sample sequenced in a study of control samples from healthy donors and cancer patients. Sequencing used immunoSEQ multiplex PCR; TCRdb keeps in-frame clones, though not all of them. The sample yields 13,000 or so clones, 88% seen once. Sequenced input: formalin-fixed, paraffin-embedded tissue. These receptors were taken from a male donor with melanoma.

Here the CDR3 reads CASRHQGNYGYTF. DNA of the CDR3: TGCGCCAGCAGGCATCAGGGGAACTATGGCTACACCTTC. V is TRBV5-1 and J is TRBJ1-2; a weak D match, TRBD1 (6 bases). V was pared by 5 bases and J by 2 bases, with 10 bases between. The CDR3 has 13 residues. Germline-derived CDR1 and CDR2 are SGHRS and YFSETQ. The variable domain in full, completed from reference TRBV5-1 and TRBJ1-2, reads KAGVTQTPRYLIKTRGQQVTLSCSPISGHRSVSWYQQTPGQGLQFLFEYFSETQRNKGNFPGRFSGRQFSNSRSEMNVSTLELGDSALYLCASRHQGNYGYTFGSGTRLTVV.

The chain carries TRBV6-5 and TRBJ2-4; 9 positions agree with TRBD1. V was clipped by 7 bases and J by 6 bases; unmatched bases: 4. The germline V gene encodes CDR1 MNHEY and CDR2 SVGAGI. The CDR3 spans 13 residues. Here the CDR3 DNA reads TGTGCCAGCATACAGGGGGCGGTAAACATTCAGTACTTC. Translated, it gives CASIQGAVNIQYF.

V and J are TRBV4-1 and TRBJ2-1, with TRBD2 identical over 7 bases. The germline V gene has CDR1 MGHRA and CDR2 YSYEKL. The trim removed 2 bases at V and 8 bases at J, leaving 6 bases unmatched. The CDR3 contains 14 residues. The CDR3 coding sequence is TGCGCCAGCAGCCAACCCCAGGCGGGAGATGAGCAGTTCTTC. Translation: CASSQPQAGDEQFF.

The CDR3 protein is CASSLEAGGPFEQFF. The CDR3 region has the DNA TGCGCCAGCAGCCTCGAAGCGGGAGGGCCGTTTGAGCAGTTCTTC. This chain uses TRBV5-1 with TRBJ2-1, with 10 bases identical to TRBD2. Germline V lookup: CDR1 SGHRS, CDR2 YFSETQ. The ends lost 4 bases at V and 9 bases at J; junction bases unmatched: 10. CDR3 length equals 15 residues.

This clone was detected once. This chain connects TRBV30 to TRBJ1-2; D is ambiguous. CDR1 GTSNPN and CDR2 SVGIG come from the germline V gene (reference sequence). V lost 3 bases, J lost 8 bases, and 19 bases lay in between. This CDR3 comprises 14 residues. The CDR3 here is CAWRHLSGTGGYTF. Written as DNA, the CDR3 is TGTGCCTGGAGACATCTTTCCGGAACCGGGGGCTACACCTTC.

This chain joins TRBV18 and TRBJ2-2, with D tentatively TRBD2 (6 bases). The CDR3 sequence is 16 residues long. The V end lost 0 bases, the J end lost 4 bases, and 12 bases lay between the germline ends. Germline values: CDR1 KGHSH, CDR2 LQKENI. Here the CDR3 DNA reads TGTGCCAGCTCACCACCGGGACGGGAGAGCACCGGGGAGCTGTTTTTT. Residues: CASSPPGRESTGELFF.

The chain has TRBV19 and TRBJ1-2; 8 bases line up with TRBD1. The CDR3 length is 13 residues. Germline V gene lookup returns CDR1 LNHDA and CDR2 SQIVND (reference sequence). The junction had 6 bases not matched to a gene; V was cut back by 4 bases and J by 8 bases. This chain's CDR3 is CASSTGQGLGYTF. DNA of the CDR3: TGTGCCAGTAGTACCGGACAGGGTCTCGGCTACACCTTC.

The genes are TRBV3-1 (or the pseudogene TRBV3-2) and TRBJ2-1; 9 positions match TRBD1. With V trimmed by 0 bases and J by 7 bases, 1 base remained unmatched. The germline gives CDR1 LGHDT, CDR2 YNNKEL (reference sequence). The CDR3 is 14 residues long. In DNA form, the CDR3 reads TGTGCCAGCAGCCAAGAACAGGGGGCGAATGAGCAGTTCTTC. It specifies CASSQEQGANEQFF.

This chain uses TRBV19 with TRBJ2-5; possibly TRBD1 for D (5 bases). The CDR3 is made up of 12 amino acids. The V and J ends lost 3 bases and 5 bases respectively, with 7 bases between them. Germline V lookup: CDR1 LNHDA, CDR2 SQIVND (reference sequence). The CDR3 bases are TGTGCCAGTAGTATGGGGCGCGAGACCCAGTACTTC. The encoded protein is CASSMGRETQYF.

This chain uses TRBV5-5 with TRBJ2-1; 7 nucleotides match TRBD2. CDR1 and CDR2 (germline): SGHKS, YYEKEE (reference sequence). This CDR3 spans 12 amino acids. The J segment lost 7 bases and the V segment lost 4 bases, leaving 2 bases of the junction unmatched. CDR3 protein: CASSPAGNEQFF. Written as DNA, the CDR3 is TGTGCCAGCAGCCCAGCGGGAAATGAGCAGTTCTTC.

The CDR3 bases are TGTGCCAGCAGTCGACAGGGTGGGTCCAAAAACATTCAGTACTTC. Amino acid sequence: CASSRQGGSKNIQYF. V usage is TRBV6-5 and J usage is TRBJ2-4; 7 nucleotides align to TRBD1. Germline CDR1 is MNHEY and CDR2 is SVGAGI. The trim removed 5 bases at V and 2 bases at J, leaving 6 bases unmatched. There are 15 residues in the CDR3.

The CDR3 DNA follows: TGTGCCAGTAGTATAATCGCGACAGGGGTAGGAGCGGGGTTCACCTTC. As protein: CASSIIATGVGAGFTF. The chain links TRBV19 to TRBJ1-2, with 8 positions matching TRBD1. The V and J ends lost 2 bases and 13 bases, in that order; junction bases with no gene match: 18. Germline CDR1 and CDR2: LNHDA and SQIVND (reference sequence). The CDR3 extends over 16 amino acids.

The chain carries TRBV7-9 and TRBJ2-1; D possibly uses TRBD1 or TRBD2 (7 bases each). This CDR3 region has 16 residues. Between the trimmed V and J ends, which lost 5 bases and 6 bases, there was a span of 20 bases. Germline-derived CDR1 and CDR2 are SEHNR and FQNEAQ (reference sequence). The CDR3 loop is CASSPRGGRGVNEQFF. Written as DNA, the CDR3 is TGTGCCAGCAGCCCCAGGGGGGGTAGAGGGGTCAATGAGCAGTTCTTC. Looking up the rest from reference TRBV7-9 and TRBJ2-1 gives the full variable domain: DTGVSQNPRHKITKRGQNVTFRCDPISEHNRLYWYRQTLGQGPEFLTYFQNEAQLEKSRLLSDRFSAERPKGSFSTLEIQRTEQGDSAMYLCASSPRGGRGVNEQFFGPGTRLTVL.

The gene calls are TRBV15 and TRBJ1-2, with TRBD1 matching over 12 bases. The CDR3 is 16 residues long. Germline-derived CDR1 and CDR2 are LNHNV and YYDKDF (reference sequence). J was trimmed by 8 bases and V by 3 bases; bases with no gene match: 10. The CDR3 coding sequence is TGTGCCACCAGCAGCTCCCCCGGGACAGGGGGCCAGGGCTACACCTTC. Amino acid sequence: CATSSSPGTGGQGYTF.

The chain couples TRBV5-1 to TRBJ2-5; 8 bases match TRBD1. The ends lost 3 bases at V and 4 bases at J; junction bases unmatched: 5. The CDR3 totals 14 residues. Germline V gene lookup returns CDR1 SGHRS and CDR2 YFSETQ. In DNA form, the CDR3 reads TGCGCCAGCAGCTACCAGGGGGCGGTAGAGACCCAGTACTTC. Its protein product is CASSYQGAVETQYF.

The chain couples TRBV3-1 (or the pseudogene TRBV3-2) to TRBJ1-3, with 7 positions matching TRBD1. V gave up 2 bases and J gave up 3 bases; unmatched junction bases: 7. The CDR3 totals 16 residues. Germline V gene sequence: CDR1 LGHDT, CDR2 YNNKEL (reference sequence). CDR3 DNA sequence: TGTGCCAGCAGCCAACTAGCGACAGGGAATGGAAACACCATATATTTT. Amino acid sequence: CASSQLATGNGNTIYF.

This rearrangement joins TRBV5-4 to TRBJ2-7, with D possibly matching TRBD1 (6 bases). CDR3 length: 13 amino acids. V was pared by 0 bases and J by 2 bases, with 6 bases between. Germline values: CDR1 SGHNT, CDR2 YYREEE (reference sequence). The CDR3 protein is CASSLGGPYEQYF. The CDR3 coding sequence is TGTGCCAGCAGCTTGGGGGGGCCCTACGAGCAGTACTTC.

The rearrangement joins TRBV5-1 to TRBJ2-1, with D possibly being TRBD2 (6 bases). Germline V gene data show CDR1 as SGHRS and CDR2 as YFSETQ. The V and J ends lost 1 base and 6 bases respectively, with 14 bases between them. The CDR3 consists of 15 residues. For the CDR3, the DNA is TGCGCCAGCAGCTTGCTAGCGTCACATGTCAATGAGCAGTTCTTC. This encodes CASSLLASHVNEQFF.

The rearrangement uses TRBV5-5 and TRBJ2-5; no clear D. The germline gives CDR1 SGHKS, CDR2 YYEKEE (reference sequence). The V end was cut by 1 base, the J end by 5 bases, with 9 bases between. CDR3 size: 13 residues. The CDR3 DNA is TGTGCCAGCAGCTTGTGGGGAAGTGAGACCCAGTACTTC. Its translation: CASSLWGSETQYF.

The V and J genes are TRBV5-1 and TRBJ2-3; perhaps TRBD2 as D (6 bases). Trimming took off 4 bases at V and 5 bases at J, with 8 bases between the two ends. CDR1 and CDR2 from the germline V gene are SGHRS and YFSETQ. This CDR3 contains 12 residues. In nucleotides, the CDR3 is TGCGCCAGCAGCACGGGACTAGATACGCAGTATTTT. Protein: CASSTGLDTQYF.

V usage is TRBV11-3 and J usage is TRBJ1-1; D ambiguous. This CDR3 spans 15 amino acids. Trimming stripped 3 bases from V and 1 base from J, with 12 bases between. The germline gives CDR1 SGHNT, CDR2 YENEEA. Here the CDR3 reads CASSLNSYSNTEAFF. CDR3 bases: TGTGCCAGCAGCTTGAACAGCTACTCGAACACTGAAGCTTTCTTT. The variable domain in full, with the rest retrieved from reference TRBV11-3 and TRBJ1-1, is EAGVVQSPRYKIIEKKQPVAFWCNPISGHNTLYWYLQNLGQGPELLIRYENEEAVDDSQLPKDRFSAERLKGVDSTLKIQPAELGDSAVYLCASSLNSYSNTEAFFGQGTRLTVV.

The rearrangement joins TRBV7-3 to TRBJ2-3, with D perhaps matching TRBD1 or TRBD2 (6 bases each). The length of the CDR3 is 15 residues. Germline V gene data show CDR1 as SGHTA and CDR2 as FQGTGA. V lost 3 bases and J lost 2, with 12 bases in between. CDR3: CASSFRGGDTDTQYF. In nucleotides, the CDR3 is TGTGCCAGCAGCTTCAGGGGCGGGGACACAGATACGCAGTATTTT. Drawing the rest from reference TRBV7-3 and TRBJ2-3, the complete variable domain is GAGVSQTPSNKVTEKGKYVELRCDPISGHTALYWYRQSLGQGPEFLIYFQGTGAADDSGLPNDRFFAVRPEGSVSTLKIQRTERGDSAVYLCASSFRGGDTDTQYFGPGTRLTVL.

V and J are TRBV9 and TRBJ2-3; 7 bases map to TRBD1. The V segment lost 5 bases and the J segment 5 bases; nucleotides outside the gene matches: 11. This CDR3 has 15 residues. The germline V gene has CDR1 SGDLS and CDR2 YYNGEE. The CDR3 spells CASSIGGLTLDTQYF. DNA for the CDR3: TGTGCCAGCAGTATAGGGGGCTTAACGTTAGATACGCAGTATTTT.

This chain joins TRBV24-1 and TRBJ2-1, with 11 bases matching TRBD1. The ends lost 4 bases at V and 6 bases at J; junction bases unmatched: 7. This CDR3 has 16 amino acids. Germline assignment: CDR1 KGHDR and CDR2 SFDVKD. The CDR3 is CATSDPGQGGGNEQFF. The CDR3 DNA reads TGTGCCACCAGTGACCCGGGACAGGGGGGAGGCAATGAGCAGTTCTTC.

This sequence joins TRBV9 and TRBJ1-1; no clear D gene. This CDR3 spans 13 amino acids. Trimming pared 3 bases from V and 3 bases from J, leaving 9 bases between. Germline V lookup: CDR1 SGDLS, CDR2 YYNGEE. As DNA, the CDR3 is TGTGCCAGCAGCGACCGCCCGGACACTGAAGCTTTCTTT. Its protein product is CASSDRPDTEAFF. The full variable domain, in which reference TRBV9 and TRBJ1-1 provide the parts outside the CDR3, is DSGVTQTPKHLITATGQRVTLRCSPRSGDLSVYWYQQSLDQGLQFLIQYYNGEERAKGNILERFSAQQFPDLHSELNLSSLELGDSALYFCASSDRPDTEAFFGQGTRLTVV.

The CDR3 sequence: CASSIGGSHEENEQFF. For the CDR3, the DNA is TGTGCCAGTAGTATAGGCGGGAGTCATGAAGAAAATGAGCAGTTCTTC. The V and J genes are TRBV19 and TRBJ2-1, with TRBD2 matching over 7 bases. The V gene's germline CDR1 is LNHDA and CDR2 SQIVND (reference sequence). V trimming: 1 base; J trimming: 7 bases; junction bases outside the gene matches: 10. CDR3 length equals 16 residues.

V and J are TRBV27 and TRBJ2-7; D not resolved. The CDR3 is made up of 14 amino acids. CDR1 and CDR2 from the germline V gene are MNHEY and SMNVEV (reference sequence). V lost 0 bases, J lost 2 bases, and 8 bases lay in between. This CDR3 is CASSLSDSTYEQYF. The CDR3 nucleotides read TGTGCCAGCAGTTTATCTGACTCAACCTACGAGCAGTACTTC.

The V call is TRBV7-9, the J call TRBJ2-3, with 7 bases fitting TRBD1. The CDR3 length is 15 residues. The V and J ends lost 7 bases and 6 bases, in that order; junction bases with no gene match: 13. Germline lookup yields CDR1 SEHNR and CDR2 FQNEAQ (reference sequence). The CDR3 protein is CASTASRDSGDTQYF. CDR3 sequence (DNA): TGTGCCAGCACCGCCTCCCGGGACAGCGGTGATACGCAGTATTTT.

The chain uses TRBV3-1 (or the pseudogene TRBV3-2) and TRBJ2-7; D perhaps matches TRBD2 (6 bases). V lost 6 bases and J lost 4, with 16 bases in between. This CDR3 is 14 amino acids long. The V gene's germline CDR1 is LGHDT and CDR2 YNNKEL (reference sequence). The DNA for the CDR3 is TGTGCCAGCAGTGACACTAGCTCAGGGTACGAGCAGTACTTC. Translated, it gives CASSDTSSGYEQYF.

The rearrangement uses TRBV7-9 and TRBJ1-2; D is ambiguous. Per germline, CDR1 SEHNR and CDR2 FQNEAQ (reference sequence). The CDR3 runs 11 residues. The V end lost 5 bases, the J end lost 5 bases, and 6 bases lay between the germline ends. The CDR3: CASSPQYGYTF. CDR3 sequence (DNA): TGTGCCAGCAGCCCTCAATATGGCTACACCTTC.

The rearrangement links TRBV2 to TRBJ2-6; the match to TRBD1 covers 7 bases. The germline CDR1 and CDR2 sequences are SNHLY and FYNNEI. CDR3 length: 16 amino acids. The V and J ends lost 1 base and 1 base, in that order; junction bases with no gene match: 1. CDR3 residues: CASSEETGSGANVLTF. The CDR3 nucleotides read TGTGCCAGCAGTGAAGAGACAGGGTCTGGGGCCAACGTCCTGACTTTC.